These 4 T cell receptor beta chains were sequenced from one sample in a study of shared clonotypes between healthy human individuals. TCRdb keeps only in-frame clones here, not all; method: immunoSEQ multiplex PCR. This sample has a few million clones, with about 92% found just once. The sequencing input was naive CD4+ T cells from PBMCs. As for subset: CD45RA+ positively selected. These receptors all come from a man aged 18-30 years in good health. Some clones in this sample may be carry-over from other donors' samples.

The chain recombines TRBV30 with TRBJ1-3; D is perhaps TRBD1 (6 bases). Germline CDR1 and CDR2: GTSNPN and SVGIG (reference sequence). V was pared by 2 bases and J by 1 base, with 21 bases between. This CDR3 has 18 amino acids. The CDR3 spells CAWSLAEDTQGSGNTIYF. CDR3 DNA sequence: TGTGCCTGGAGTCTGGCGGAAGACACACAGGGATCTGGAAACACCATATATTTT. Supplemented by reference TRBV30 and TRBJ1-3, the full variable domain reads SQTIHQWPATLVQPVGSPLSLECTVEGTSNPNLYWYRQAAGRGLQLLFYSVGIGQISSEVPQNLSASRPQDRQFILSSKKLLLSDSGFYLCAWSLAEDTQGSGNTIYFGEGSWLTVV.

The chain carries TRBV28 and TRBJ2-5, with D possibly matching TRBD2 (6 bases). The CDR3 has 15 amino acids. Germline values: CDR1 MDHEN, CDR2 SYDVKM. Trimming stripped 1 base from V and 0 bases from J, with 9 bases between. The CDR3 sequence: CASSLSLANQETQYF. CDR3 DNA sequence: TGTGCCAGCAGTTTATCGCTAGCGAACCAAGAGACCCAGTACTTC.

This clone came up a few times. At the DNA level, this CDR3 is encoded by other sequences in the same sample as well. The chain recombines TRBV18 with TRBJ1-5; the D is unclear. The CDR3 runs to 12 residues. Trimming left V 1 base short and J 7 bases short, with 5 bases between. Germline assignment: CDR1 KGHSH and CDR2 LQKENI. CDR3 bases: TGTGCCAGCTCACCACGCGGCCAGCCCCAGCATTTT. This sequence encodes CASSPRGQPQHF.

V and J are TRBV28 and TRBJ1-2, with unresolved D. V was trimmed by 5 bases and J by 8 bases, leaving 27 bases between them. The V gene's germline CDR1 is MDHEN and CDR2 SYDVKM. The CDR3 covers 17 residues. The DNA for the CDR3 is TGTGCCAGCAGTCTAAAGGGAGACGGCAGGATTCTATACGGCTACACCTTC. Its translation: CASSLKGDGRILYGYTF.